The 10 T cell receptor beta chains given below trace back to one sample, sequenced in a study of vaccination and CD4 T cells after COVID-19. Sequencing of the DNA from cultured CD4+ T cells was carried out with the Oncomine TCR Beta short-read assay. TCRdb ran MiXCR on the PCR reads and lists one entry per CDR3 protein. Of about 22,000 distinct CDR3 sequences detected, around two fifths appear once; the ten largest clones hold 25% to 30%. Their antigens remain unidentified. The time point is: late sampling 161 to 241 days after vaccination in three convalescent patients. Treatment reported: approximately nine-day PBMC culture with coronavirus spike peptide pools or control peptides (ViraFEST assay). The sample in question was CD4+ T cells from blood, cultured in vitro, obtained about 7 months after SARS-CoV-2 vaccination. The receptors here all came from a human donor who had recovered from COVID-19.

This clonotype was counted between two and nine times. The chain couples TRBV2 to TRBJ2-3; 11 bases are a match to TRBD2. CDR1 and CDR2 (germline): SNHLY, FYNNEI. The CDR3 has 16 amino acids. After removal of 3 bases from V and 2 bases from J, the junction contained 4 bases not matched to a gene. The CDR3 protein is CASSDVTSGTTDTQYF. CDR3 DNA sequence: TGTGCCAGCAGTGATGTGACTAGCGGGACCACAGATACGCAGTATTTT.

The chain carries TRBV20-1 and TRBJ2-1; D is possibly TRBD2 (6 bases). The CDR3 is 11 residues long. Per germline, CDR1 DFQATT and CDR2 SNEGSKA (reference sequence). V was pared by 6 bases and J by 8 bases, with 11 bases between. CDR3 residues: CSAGLPHEQFF. CDR3 DNA sequence: TGCAGTGCGGGACTGCCTCATGAGCAGTTCTTC.

The chain carries TRBV20-1 and TRBJ1-1; D not certain. The V end lost 6 bases, the J end lost 4 bases, and 12 bases lay between the germline ends. Germline assignment: CDR1 DFQATT and CDR2 SNEGSKA (reference sequence). The CDR3 has 12 amino acids. The CDR3 nucleotides are TGCAGTGCGAGCAGGTCCGGCACTGAAGCTTTCTTT. The encoded protein is CSASRSGTEAFF.

The chain carries TRBV7-6 and TRBJ2-7; maybe TRBD2 (7 bases). Germline V gives CDR1 SGHVS, CDR2 FNYEAQ. The CDR3 spans 15 residues. The V end lost 4 bases, the J end lost 7 bases, and 20 bases lay between the germline ends. In DNA, the CDR3 is TGTGCCAGCAGCTGGGGGGGGACAAAGACGGAAGAGCAGTACTTC. Its translation: CASSWGGTKTEEQYF.

This clonotype appeared a few times. This chain joins TRBV7-9 and TRBJ2-1; TRBD2 might be the D (6 bases). V was trimmed by 5 bases and J by 0 bases, leaving 11 bases between them. The CDR3 contains 15 residues. The V gene's germline CDR1 is SEHNR and CDR2 FQNEAQ (reference sequence). Here the CDR3 DNA reads TGTGCCAGCAGCACACGGGGGAGCTCCTACAATGAGCAGTTCTTC. Encoded protein: CASSTRGSSYNEQFF.

This chain joins TRBV7-2 and TRBJ2-7, with D perhaps matching TRBD2 (5 bases). V shed 6 bases and J shed 0 bases, with 15 bases lying between them. This CDR3 has 15 residues. Germline V gene sequence: CDR1 SGHTA, CDR2 FQGNSA. The CDR3 DNA follows: TGTGCCAGCAGTACAAGACTATCAGACTCCTACGAGCAGTACTTC. As protein: CASSTRLSDSYEQYF.

This clonotype occurred once. The chain joins TRBV7-8 to TRBJ2-7, with D tentatively TRBD1 (5 bases). In germline, CDR1 is SGHVS, CDR2 FQNEAQ. With 10 bases removed from V and 0 bases from J, the gap between germline ends came to 19 bases. CDR3 length: 15 residues. This chain's CDR3 is CATGSSLRSSYEQYF. CDR3 nucleotide sequence: TGTGCCACAGGGTCCAGTCTCCGGAGCTCCTACGAGCAGTACTTC. Looking up the rest from reference TRBV7-8 and TRBJ2-7 gives the full variable domain: GAGVSQSPRYKVAKRGQDVALRCDPISGHVSLFWYQQALGQGPEFLTYFQNEAQLDKSGLPSDRFFAERPEGSVSTLKIQRTQQEDSAVYLCATGSSLRSSYEQYFGPGTRLTVT.

By share, this clonotype ranks as medium-sized. The V and J genes are TRBV7-6 and TRBJ2-5; TRBD1 agrees at 10 bases. There are 14 residues in the CDR3. Germline trimming cut 4 bases from V and 5 bases from J; bases unmatched to any gene: 4. CDR1 SGHVS and CDR2 FNYEAQ come from the germline V gene. The CDR3 sequence is CASSWGQGRETQYF. CDR3 in DNA: TGTGCCAGCAGCTGGGGACAGGGGAGGGAGACCCAGTACTTC. The variable domain in full, with the rest retrieved from reference TRBV7-6 and TRBJ2-5, is GAGVSQSPRYKVTKRGQDVALRCDPISGHVSLYWYRQALGQGPEFLTYFNYEAQQDKSGLPNDRFSAERPEGSISTLTIQRTEQRDSAMYRCASSWGQGRETQYFGPGTRLLVL.

The gene calls are TRBV6-1 and TRBJ1-5; the D is unclear. The CDR3 is 15 residues long. CDR1 and CDR2 from the germline V gene are MNHNS and SASEGT. V gave up 11 bases and J gave up 0 bases, with 17 bases separating them. The CDR3 DNA is TGTGCCGCGAAGGAGCCGAATTATAGCAATCAGCCCCAGCATTTT. This sequence encodes CAAKEPNYSNQPQHF.

This clonotype was seen a handful of times. The chain is built from TRBV20-1 and TRBJ2-5; D is perhaps TRBD1 (6 bases). Germline lookup yields CDR1 DFQATT and CDR2 SNEGSKA (reference sequence). The CDR3 is made up of 14 amino acids. The V end was cut by 0 bases, the J end by 5 bases, with 13 bases between. The CDR3 here is CSARDQQGLETQYF. The CDR3, as DNA: TGCAGTGCTAGAGATCAACAGGGTCTTGAGACCCAGTACTTC.